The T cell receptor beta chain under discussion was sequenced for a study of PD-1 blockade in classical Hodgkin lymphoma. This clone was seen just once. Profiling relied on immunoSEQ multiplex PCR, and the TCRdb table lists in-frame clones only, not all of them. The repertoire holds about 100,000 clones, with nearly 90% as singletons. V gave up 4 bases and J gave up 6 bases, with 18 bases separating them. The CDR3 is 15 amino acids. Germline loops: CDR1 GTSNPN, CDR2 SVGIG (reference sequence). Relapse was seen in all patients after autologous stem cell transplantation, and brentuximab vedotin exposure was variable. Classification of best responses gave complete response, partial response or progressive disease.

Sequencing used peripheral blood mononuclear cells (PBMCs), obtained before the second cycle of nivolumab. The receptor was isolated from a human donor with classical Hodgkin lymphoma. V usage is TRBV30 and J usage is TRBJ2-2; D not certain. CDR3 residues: CAWNPRGLPPGELFF. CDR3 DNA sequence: TGTGCCTGGAACCCCCGAGGCTTACCTCCCGGGGAGCTGTTTTTT.